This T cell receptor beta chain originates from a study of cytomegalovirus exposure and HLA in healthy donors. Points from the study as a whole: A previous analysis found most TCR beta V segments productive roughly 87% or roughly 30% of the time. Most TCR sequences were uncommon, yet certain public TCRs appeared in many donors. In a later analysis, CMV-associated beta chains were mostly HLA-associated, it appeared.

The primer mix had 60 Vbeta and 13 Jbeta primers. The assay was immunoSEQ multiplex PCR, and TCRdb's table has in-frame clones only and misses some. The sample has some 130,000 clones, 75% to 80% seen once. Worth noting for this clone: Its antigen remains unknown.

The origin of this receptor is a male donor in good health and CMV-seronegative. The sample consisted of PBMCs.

CDR3 sequence (DNA): TGTGCCAGCAGCCCAGGAGCGCGGGGGGGGAGCTCCTACGAGCAGTACTTC. Its protein is CASSPGARGGSSYEQYF. This chain links TRBV9 with TRBJ2-7; 9 positions agree with TRBD2. The CDR3 spans 17 residues. Trimming cost V 4 bases and J 0 bases; bases outside gene matches: 11. Germline assignment: CDR1 SGDLS and CDR2 YYNGEE.